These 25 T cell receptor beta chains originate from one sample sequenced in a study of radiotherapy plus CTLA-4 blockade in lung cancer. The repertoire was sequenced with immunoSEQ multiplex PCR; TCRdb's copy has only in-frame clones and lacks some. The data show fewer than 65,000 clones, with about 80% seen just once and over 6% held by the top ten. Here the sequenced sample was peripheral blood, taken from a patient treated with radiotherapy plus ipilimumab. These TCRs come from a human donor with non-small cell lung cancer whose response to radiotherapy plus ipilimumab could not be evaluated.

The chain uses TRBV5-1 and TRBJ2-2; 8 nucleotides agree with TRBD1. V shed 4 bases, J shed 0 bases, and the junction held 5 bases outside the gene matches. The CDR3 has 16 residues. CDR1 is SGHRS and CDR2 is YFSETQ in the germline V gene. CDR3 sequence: CASSLTGVANTGELFF. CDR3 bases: TGCGCCAGCAGCCTGACAGGGGTCGCGAACACCGGGGAGCTGTTTTTT.

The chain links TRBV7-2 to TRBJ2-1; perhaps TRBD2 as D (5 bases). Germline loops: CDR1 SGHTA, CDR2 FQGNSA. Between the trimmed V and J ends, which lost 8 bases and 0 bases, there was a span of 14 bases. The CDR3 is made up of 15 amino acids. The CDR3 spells CASASGGFSYNEQFF. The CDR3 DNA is TGTGCCAGCGCTTCCGGCGGGTTCTCCTACAATGAGCAGTTCTTC.

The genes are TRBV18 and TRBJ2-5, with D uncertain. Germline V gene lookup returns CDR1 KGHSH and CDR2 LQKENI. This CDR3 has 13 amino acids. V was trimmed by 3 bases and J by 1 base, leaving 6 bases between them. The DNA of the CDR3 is TGTGCCAGCTCACCGTCCCGCCAAGAGACCCAGTACTTC. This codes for CASSPSRQETQYF.

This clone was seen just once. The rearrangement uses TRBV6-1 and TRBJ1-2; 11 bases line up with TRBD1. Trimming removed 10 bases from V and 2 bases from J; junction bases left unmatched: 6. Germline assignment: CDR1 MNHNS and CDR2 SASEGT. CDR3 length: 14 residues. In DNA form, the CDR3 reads TGTGCCACCCTCGGGACAGGGGGGAACTATGGCTACACCTTC. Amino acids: CATLGTGGNYGYTF.

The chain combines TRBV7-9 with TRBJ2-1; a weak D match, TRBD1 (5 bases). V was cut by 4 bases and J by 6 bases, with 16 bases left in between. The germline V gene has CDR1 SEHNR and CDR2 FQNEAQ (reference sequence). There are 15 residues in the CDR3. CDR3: CASSSRTPRANEQFF. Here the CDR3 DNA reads TGTGCCAGCAGCTCCCGGACACCCCGGGCCAATGAGCAGTTCTTC.

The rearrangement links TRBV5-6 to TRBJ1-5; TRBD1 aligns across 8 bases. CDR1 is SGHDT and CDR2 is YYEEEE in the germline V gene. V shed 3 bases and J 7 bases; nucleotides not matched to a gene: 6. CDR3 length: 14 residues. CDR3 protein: CASSSTGARQPQHF. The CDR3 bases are TGTGCCAGCAGCTCGACAGGGGCGAGGCAGCCCCAGCATTTT.

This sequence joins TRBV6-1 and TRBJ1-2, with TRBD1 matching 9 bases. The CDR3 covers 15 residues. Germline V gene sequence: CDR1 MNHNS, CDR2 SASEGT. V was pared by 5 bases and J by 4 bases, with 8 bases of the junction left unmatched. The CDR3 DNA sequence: TGTGCCAGCAGTCGGACAGGGGAGGAATCCTATGGCTACACCTTC. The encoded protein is CASSRTGEESYGYTF.

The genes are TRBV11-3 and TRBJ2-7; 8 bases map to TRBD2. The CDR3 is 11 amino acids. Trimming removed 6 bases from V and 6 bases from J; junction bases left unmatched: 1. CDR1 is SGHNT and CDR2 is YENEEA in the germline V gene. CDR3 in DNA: TGTGCCAGCAGTGCGGGGGGCGAGCAGTACTTC. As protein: CASSAGGEQYF.

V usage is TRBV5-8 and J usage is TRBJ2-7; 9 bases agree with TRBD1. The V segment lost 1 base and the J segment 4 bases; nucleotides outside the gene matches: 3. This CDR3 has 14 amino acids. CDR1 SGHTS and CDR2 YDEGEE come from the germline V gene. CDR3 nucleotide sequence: TGTGCCAGCAGCTTGACAGGGGGCAAGTACGAGCAGTACTTC. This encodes CASSLTGGKYEQYF.

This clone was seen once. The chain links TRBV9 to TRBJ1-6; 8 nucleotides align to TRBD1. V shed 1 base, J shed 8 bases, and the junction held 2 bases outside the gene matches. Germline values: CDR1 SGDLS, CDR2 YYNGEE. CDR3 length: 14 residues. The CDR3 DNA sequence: TGTGCCAGCAGCGTATCAGGGGGCGATTCACCCCTCCACTTT. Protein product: CASSVSGGDSPLHF.

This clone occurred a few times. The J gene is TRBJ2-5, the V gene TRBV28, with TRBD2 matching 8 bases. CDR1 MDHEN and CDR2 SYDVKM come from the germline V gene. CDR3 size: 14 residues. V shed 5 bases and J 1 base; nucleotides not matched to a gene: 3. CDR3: CASSRLARQETQYF. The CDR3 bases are TGTGCCAGCAGTCGACTAGCGCGCCAAGAGACCCAGTACTTC.

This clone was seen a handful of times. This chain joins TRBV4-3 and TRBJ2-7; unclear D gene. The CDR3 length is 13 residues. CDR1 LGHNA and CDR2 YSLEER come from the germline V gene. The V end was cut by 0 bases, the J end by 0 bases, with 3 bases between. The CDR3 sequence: CASSQDSSYEQYF. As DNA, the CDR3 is TGCGCCAGCAGCCAAGACAGCTCCTACGAGCAGTACTTC.

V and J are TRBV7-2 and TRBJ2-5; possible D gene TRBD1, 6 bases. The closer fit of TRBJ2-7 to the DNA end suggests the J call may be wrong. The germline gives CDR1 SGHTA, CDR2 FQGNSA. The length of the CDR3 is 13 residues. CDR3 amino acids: CASRRTENYEQYF. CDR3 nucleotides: TGTGCCAGCAGACGGACAGAGAACTACGAGCAGTACTTC.

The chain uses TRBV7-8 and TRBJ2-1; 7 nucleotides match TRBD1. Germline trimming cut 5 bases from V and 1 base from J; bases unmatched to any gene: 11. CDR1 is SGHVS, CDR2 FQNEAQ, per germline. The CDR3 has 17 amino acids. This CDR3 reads CASSPLTGSGSYNEQFF. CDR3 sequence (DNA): TGTGCCAGCAGCCCCCTGACAGGGAGTGGGTCCTACAATGAGCAGTTCTTC.

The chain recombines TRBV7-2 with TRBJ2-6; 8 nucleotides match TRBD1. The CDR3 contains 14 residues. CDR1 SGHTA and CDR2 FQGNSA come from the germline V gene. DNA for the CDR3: TGTGTATCCGGGACAGGCCTTGGTGGCAACGTCCTGACTTTC. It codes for CVSGTGLGGNVLTF.

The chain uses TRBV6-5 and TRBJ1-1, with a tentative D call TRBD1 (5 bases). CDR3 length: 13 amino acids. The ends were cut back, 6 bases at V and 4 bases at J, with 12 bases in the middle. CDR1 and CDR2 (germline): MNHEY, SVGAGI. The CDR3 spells CASRLRGGTEAFF. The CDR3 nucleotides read TGTGCCAGCAGACTGCGGGGGGGCACTGAAGCTTTCTTT.

This CDR3 reads CASSGGQAGYEQYF. CDR3 nucleotide sequence: TGTGCCAGCAGCGGGGGACAGGCGGGCTACGAGCAGTACTTC. V gene TRBV5-4 combines with J gene TRBJ2-7, with 8 nucleotides matching TRBD1. Germline V gene data show CDR1 as SGHNT and CDR2 as YYREEE (reference sequence). The junction had 6 bases not matched to a gene; V was cut back by 4 bases and J by 3 bases. CDR3 length equals 14 residues.

Written as DNA, the CDR3 is TGCGCCAGCAGACTAGCGGGGACACAAGAGACCCAGTACTTC. The encoded protein is CASRLAGTQETQYF. This rearrangement joins TRBV5-1 to TRBJ2-5, with 10 bases lining up with TRBD2. CDR1 is SGHRS, CDR2 YFSETQ, per germline. The CDR3 consists of 14 residues. With V trimmed by 5 bases and J by 2 bases, 3 bases remained unmatched.

The CDR3 DNA is TGTGCCAGCAGCCCCCTTCGAGCGGGAGGTAGAGATACGCAGTATTTT. Its protein is CASSPLRAGGRDTQYF. This chain links TRBV28 with TRBJ2-3; 9 positions match TRBD2. V was pared by 6 bases and J by 5 bases, with 12 bases of the junction left unmatched. The CDR3 runs 16 residues. The germline V gene has CDR1 MDHEN and CDR2 SYDVKM.

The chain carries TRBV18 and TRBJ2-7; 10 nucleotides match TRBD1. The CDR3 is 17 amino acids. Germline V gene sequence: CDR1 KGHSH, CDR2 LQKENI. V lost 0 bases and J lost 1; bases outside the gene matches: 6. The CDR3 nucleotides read TGTGCCAGCTCACCACCAGGGACAGGGGCTAATTCCTACGAGCAGTACTTC. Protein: CASSPPGTGANSYEQYF.

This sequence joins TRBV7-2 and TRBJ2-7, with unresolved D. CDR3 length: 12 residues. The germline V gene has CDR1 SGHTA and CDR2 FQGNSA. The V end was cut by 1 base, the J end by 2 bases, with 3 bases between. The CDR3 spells CASSLVAYEQYF. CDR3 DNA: TGTGCCAGCAGCTTAGTCGCCTACGAGCAGTACTTC. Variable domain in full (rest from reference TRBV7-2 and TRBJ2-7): GAGVSQSPSNKVTEKGKDVELRCDPISGHTALYWYRQSLGQGLEFLIYFQGNSAPDKSGLPSDRFSAERTGGSVSTLTIQRTQQEDSAVYLCASSLVAYEQYFGPGTRLTVT.

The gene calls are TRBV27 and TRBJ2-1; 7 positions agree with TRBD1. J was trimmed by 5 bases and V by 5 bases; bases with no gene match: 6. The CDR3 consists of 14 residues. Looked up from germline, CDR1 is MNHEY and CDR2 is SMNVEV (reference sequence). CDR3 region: CASSPDRVHNEQFF. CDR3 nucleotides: TGTGCCAGCAGTCCCGACAGGGTCCACAATGAGCAGTTCTTC.

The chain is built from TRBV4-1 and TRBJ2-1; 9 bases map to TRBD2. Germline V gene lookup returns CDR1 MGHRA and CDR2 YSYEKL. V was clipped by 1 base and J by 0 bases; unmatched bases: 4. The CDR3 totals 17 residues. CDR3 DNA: TGCGCCAGCAGCCAAGTAGTAGCGGGAGTCTCCTACAATGAGCAGTTCTTC. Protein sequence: CASSQVVAGVSYNEQFF.

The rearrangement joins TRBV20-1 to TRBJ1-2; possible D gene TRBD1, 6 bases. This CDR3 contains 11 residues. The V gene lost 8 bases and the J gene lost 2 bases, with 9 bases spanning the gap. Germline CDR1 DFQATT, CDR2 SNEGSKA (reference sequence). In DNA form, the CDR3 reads TGCAGTATGACAGGAAACTATGGCTACACCTTC. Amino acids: CSMTGNYGYTF.

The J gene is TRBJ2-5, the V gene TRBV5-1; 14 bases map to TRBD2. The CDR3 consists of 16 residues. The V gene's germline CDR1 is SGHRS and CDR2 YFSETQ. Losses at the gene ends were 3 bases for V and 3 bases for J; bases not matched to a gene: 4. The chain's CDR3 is CASSSRLAGGEETQYF. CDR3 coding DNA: TGCGCCAGCAGCTCAAGACTAGCGGGAGGGGAAGAGACCCAGTACTTC.